Below are 5 T cell receptor beta chains sequenced from a single sample in a study of cytomegalovirus exposure and HLA in healthy donors. With 60 Vbeta and 13 Jbeta primers, the PCR was carried out. The repertoire was sequenced with immunoSEQ multiplex PCR; TCRdb's copy has only in-frame clones and lacks some. The profile shows tens of thousands of clones, 80% to 90% of them singletons. The sample comprised PBMCs. The receptors here all came from a woman aged 25 to 45 in good health and CMV-seropositive.

The V gene is TRBV7-6, the J gene TRBJ2-7; 9 bases map to TRBD2. V dropped 4 bases and J dropped 4; count of bases not matched to a gene: 2. The CDR3 has 13 residues. Germline V gene data show CDR1 as SGHVS and CDR2 as FNYEAQ. The CDR3 loop reads CASSSTSGYEQYF. The CDR3, as DNA: TGTGCCAGCAGCTCGACTAGCGGATACGAGCAGTACTTC. Drawing the rest from reference TRBV7-6 and TRBJ2-7, the complete variable domain is GAGVSQSPRYKVTKRGQDVALRCDPISGHVSLYWYRQALGQGPEFLTYFNYEAQQDKSGLPNDRFSAERPEGSISTLTIQRTEQRDSAMYRCASSSTSGYEQYFGPGTRLTVT.

This chain links TRBV11-2 with TRBJ2-1; the D gene is possibly TRBD2 (5 bases). The germline gives CDR1 SGHAT, CDR2 FQNNGV. V shed 5 bases and J shed 7 bases, with 12 bases lying between them. The CDR3 runs 13 residues. The DNA for the CDR3 is TGTGCCAGCAGCCCCCACCGGAGGAATGAGCAGTTCTTC. It yields the protein CASSPHRRNEQFF.

This clone was seen a single time. The chain couples TRBV4-2 to TRBJ2-5; 13 bases are a match to TRBD2. The germline CDR1 and CDR2 sequences are LGHNA and YNFKEQ. The length of the CDR3 is 15 residues. V lost 5 bases, J lost 11 bases, and 11 bases stayed unmatched. The CDR3 loop is CASSTTSGRTGEQYF. CDR3 coding DNA: TGTGCCAGCAGCACGACTAGCGGGAGGACAGGGGAGCAGTACTTC.

The chain carries TRBV29-1 and TRBJ2-2; D remains unclear. This CDR3 comprises 11 residues. With 4 bases removed from V and 5 bases from J, the gap between germline ends came to 5 bases. Looked up from germline, CDR1 is SQVTM and CDR2 is ANQGSEA. The CDR3 loop is CSVGVTGELFF. Written as DNA, the CDR3 is TGCAGCGTTGGAGTAACCGGGGAGCTGTTTTTT.

V is TRBV5-1 and J is TRBJ2-1, with D possibly being TRBD1 (6 bases). The germline V gene has CDR1 SGHRS and CDR2 YFSETQ. This CDR3 has 15 amino acids. V lost 1 base to trimming and J lost 6 bases, with 14 bases between them. The CDR3 DNA reads TGCGCCAGCAGCTTGAACAGGGTTTTGTCCAATGAGCAGTTCTTC. Its protein product is CASSLNRVLSNEQFF.